The text below deals with one TCR beta chain. Its antigen is currently unknown. 60 Vbeta and 13 Jbeta primers were used in PCR. Using immunoSEQ multiplex PCR, the repertoire was profiled, and TCRdb retains in-frame clones only, with some absent. This table has more than 95,000 clones, around 70% appearing once. Trimming took 1 base from V and 2 from J; bases not matched to a gene: 5. The CDR3 covers 16 residues. Germline CDR1 LGHNA, CDR2 YNFKEQ. The data were obtained in a study of cytomegalovirus exposure and HLA in healthy donors. Study-wide points: The analysis excluded some indistinguishable V segments, including TRBV6-2 and TRBV6-3. Most likely, a cluster of highly shared sequence variants arose as a sequencing artifact. In a later analysis, TCR beta V- and J-gene trimming was associated with a missense DCLRE1C variant.

The origin of this receptor is a woman in her 50s in good health and CMV-seropositive. This sequence joins TRBV4-2 and TRBJ2-1, with 7 bases that match TRBD2. The specimen sequenced was PBMCs. The CDR3 spells CASSQGLAGTYNEQFF. The CDR3 DNA sequence: TGTGCCAGCAGCCAAGGGTTAGCGGGTACCTACAATGAGCAGTTCTTC.